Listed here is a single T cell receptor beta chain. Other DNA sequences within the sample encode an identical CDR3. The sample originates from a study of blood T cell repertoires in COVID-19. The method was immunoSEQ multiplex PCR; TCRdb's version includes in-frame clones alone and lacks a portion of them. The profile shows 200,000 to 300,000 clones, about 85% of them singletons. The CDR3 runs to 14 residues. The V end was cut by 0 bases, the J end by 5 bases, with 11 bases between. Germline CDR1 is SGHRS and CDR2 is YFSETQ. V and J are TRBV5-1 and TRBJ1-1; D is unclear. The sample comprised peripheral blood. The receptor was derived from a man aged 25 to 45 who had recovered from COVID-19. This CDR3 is CASSLDGVRTEAFF. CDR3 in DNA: TGCGCCAGCAGCTTGGACGGGGTAAGGACTGAAGCTTTCTTT.